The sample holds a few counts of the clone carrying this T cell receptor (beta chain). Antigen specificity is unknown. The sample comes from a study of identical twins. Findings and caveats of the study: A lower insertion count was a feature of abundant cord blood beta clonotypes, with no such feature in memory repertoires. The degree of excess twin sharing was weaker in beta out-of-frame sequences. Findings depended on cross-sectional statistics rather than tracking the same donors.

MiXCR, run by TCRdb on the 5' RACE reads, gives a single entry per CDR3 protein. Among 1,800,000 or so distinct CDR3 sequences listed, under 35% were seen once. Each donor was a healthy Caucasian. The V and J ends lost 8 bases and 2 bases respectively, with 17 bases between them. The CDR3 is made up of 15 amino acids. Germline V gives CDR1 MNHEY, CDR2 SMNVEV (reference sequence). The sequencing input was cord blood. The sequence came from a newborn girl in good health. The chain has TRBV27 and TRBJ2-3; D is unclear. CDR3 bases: TGTGCCAGCGGCGGACGTCTCGGCCACACAGATACGCAGTATTTT. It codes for CASGGRLGHTDTQYF.